This passage covers 3 T cell receptor beta chains from one sample sequenced in a study of blood T cell repertoires in COVID-19. Method: immunoSEQ multiplex PCR; TCRdb's copy keeps in-frame clones and lacks some. The table shows about 120,000 clones, with approximately 90% occurring only once. What was sequenced was peripheral blood. These receptors all come from a man aged 70 or older with active or convalescent COVID-19.

This clone occurred once. The chain combines TRBV2 with TRBJ1-5; 7 nucleotides align to TRBD1. The germline V gene has CDR1 SNHLY and CDR2 FYNNEI. V dropped 7 bases and J dropped 1; count of bases not matched to a gene: 10. The CDR3 has 16 amino acids. CDR3 nucleotides: TGTGCCAGCACCACTGGGACAGAGCGGAGCAATCAGCCCCAGCATTTT. Protein product: CASTTGTERSNQPQHF. Complete variable domain (other parts from reference TRBV2 and TRBJ1-5): EPEVTQTPSHQVTQMGQEVILRCVPISNHLYFYWYRQILGQKVEFLVSFYNNEISEKSEIFDDQFSVERPDGSNFTLKIRSTKLEDSAMYFCASTTGTERSNQPQHFGDGTRLSIL.

The gene calls are TRBV6-5 and TRBJ2-1, with D unresolved. Germline V gene sequence: CDR1 MNHEY, CDR2 SVGAGI. CDR3 size: 16 residues. V was cut by 0 bases and J by 1 base, with 10 bases left in between. For the CDR3, the DNA is TGTGCCAGCAGTTACTCGACTCATCCGTCCTACAATGAGCAGTTCTTC. Translating it yields CASSYSTHPSYNEQFF.

The CDR3 DNA follows: TGTGCCACTCATCCTAACCCCGGGGAAAAACTGTTTTTT. Translated: CATHPNPGEKLFF. The V gene is TRBV2, the J gene TRBJ1-4; D remains unclear. The V gene's germline CDR1 is SNHLY and CDR2 FYNNEI. The length of the CDR3 is 13 residues. V was cut by 10 bases and J by 8 bases, with 17 bases left in between.